The 22 T cell receptor beta chains listed next were all sequenced from one sample in a study of cytomegalovirus exposure and HLA in healthy donors. 13 Jbeta primers and 60 Vbeta primers were used for the PCR. Sequenced by immunoSEQ multiplex PCR; TCRdb stores in-frame clones only, minus some. The data show about 130,000 clones, about 75% seen once. Sequencing was carried out using PBMCs. Receptors were obtained from a woman between 40 and 55 years old in good health and CMV-seronegative.

The chain employs TRBV27 and TRBJ1-1; 8 nucleotides match TRBD1. The J segment lost 8 bases and the V segment lost 0 bases, leaving 2 bases of the junction unmatched. This CDR3 comprises 13 residues. Germline CDR1 reads MNHEY; CDR2 reads SMNVEV (reference sequence). CDR3 sequence reads: CASSLSDRGEAFF. DNA of the CDR3: TGTGCCAGCAGTTTATCAGACAGGGGAGAAGCTTTCTTT.

This clone was observed a few times. This chain uses TRBV11-1 with TRBJ2-1; 9 bases match TRBD2. This CDR3 is 17 amino acids long. V lost 1 base and J lost 8; bases outside the gene matches: 12. CDR1 and CDR2 (germline): SGHAT, FQDESV (reference sequence). Written as DNA, the CDR3 is TGTGCCAGCAGCTTAGGGGCGGGGGGGCTAATAGTCGATGAGCAGTTCTTC. It codes for CASSLGAGGLIVDEQFF.

The chain joins TRBV27 to TRBJ1-1, with a possible D match to TRBD1 (6 bases). V lost 4 bases and J lost 4, with 13 bases in between. The CDR3 runs 14 residues. The germline V gene encodes CDR1 MNHEY and CDR2 SMNVEV (reference sequence). The CDR3 here is CASSYLNRATEAFF. The CDR3 region has the DNA TGTGCCAGCAGTTATTTAAACAGGGCCACTGAAGCTTTCTTT.

The DNA for the CDR3 is TGTGCCAGCAGCTTAGACTTGGAGAGGTACGAGCAGTACTTC. It specifies CASSLDLERYEQYF. V gene TRBV7-9 combines with J gene TRBJ2-7, with unresolved D. The V end was cut by 1 base, the J end by 4 bases, with 11 bases between. Germline-derived CDR1 and CDR2 are SEHNR and FQNEAQ (reference sequence). The CDR3 loop spans 14 amino acids.

The chain carries TRBV4-2 and TRBJ1-2; TRBD1 is a possible D gene (6 bases). CDR3 size: 15 residues. CDR1 is LGHNA and CDR2 is YNFKEQ in the germline V gene. V was shortened by 5 bases and J by 6 bases, with 19 bases between the two germline ends. The CDR3 DNA follows: TGTGCCAGCAGCTACAGACAGGACGAAGGAGATGGCTACACCTTC. This sequence encodes CASSYRQDEGDGYTF.

The J gene is TRBJ2-1, the V gene TRBV6-6; 10 nucleotides match TRBD1. The V gene's germline CDR1 is MNHNY and CDR2 SVGAGI (reference sequence). J gave up 3 bases and V 6 bases, and 8 bases lay outside the gene matches. This CDR3 spans 16 amino acids. The CDR3 DNA follows: TGTGCCAGCAGGGACCCGACAGGGGGCTACTACAATGAGCAGTTCTTC. Translation: CASRDPTGGYYNEQFF.

The chain joins TRBV28 to TRBJ1-4; D might be TRBD1 (5 bases). The length of the CDR3 is 16 residues. The germline CDR1 and CDR2 sequences are MDHEN and SYDVKM. Trimming stripped 4 bases from V and 4 bases from J, with 16 bases between. The CDR3 sequence is CASSSHRGAVNEKLFF. CDR3 sequence (DNA): TGTGCCAGCAGTTCGCACCGCGGGGCCGTTAATGAAAAACTGTTTTTT.

As concerns this clone: At one of its ends the junction is not consistent with the germline gene, which may arise from a read error. The CDR3 reads CASNILAANYGYTF. CDR3 DNA: TGTGCCAGTAATATATTGGCGGCTAACTATGGCTACACCTTC. The chain uses TRBV19 and TRBJ1-2, with D unresolved. The CDR3 is made up of 14 amino acids. Germline CDR1 is LNHDA and CDR2 is SQIVND (reference sequence).

The chain has TRBV25-1 and TRBJ2-7; weak D call: TRBD2 (5 bases). Germline loops: CDR1 MGHDK, CDR2 SYGVNS. The CDR3 has 14 amino acids. The germline V and J ends were trimmed by 2 bases and 0 bases, with 8 bases remaining between them. The CDR3 loop is CASSEQRSSYEQYF. The CDR3 DNA is TGTGCCAGCAGTGAACAGCGGAGCTCCTACGAGCAGTACTTC.

The chain links TRBV29-1 to TRBJ1-1, with no clear D. CDR1 and CDR2 from the germline V gene are SQVTM and ANQGSEA. The CDR3 consists of 11 residues. The V and J ends lost 8 bases and 4 bases respectively, with 11 bases between them. The CDR3 region is CSTREGTEAFF. The DNA of the CDR3 is TGCAGCACTCGAGAGGGCACTGAAGCTTTCTTT.

This chain joins TRBV5-5 and TRBJ2-7, with no clear D. Trimming left V 2 bases short and J 0 bases short, with 6 bases between. The CDR3 spans 13 residues. Germline V gene sequence: CDR1 SGHKS, CDR2 YYEKEE (reference sequence). CDR3 residues: CASSFPSSYEQYF. For the CDR3, the DNA is TGTGCCAGCAGCTTTCCGTCCTCCTACGAGCAGTACTTC. Looking up the rest from reference TRBV5-5 and TRBJ2-7 gives the full variable domain: DAGVTQSPTHLIKTRGQQVTLRCSPISGHKSVSWYQQVLGQGPQFIFQYYEKEERGRGNFPDRFSARQFPNYSSELNVNALLLGDSALYLCASSFPSSYEQYFGPGTRLTVT.

This clone was observed a handful of times. The chain joins TRBV25-1 to TRBJ1-6; D might be TRBD1 (5 bases). CDR1 is MGHDK, CDR2 SYGVNS, per germline. V was trimmed by 8 bases and J by 6 bases, leaving 14 bases between them. This CDR3 comprises 14 residues. CDR3 in amino acids: CASSKEGRNSPLHF. CDR3 coding DNA: TGTGCCAGCTCGAAGGAGGGGCGTAATTCACCCCTCCACTTT.

The chain combines TRBV5-4 with TRBJ2-7; maybe TRBD2 (5 bases). CDR3 length: 15 amino acids. The germline V gene encodes CDR1 SGHNT and CDR2 YYREEE (reference sequence). Trimming removed 0 bases at V and 3 bases at J, with 13 bases between. CDR3 DNA sequence: TGTGCCAGCAGCTTGGGGGCCGGTGAGGGCTACGAGCAGTACTTC. Translated, it gives CASSLGAGEGYEQYF.

Here the CDR3 reads CASSLASAGAHEQYF. CDR3 coding DNA: TGTGCCAGCAGCTTGGCGTCTGCGGGGGCACATGAGCAGTACTTC. The chain employs TRBV5-5 and TRBJ2-7; maybe TRBD2 (7 bases). V lost 0 bases to trimming and J lost 7 bases, with 17 bases between them. Germline V gives CDR1 SGHKS, CDR2 YYEKEE (reference sequence). This CDR3 has 15 amino acids.

The V call is TRBV11-2, the J call TRBJ2-3; TRBD2 aligns across 8 bases. Per germline, CDR1 SGHAT and CDR2 FQNNGV. The trim removed 8 bases at V and 3 bases at J, leaving 13 bases unmatched. The CDR3 runs 16 residues. The CDR3 sequence: CASSGGGYVGTDTQYF. In DNA, the CDR3 is TGTGCCAGCTCGGGCGGGGGGTACGTCGGGACAGATACGCAGTATTTT.

In this sample, this clone turned up once. V and J are TRBV10-3 and TRBJ2-7, with D possibly being TRBD1 (6 bases). Germline loops: CDR1 ENHRY, CDR2 SYGVKD. V was clipped by 3 bases and J by 3 bases, with 12 bases between them. The CDR3 is made up of 14 amino acids. The CDR3 is CAISDWGLNYEQYF. CDR3 coding DNA: TGTGCCATCAGTGATTGGGGGCTGAACTACGAGCAGTACTTC.

This clone was observed a single time. This chain joins TRBV9 and TRBJ1-2, with a weak D call TRBD1 (6 bases). Trimming left V 2 bases short and J 8 bases short, with 19 bases between. The CDR3 loop spans 15 amino acids. Germline lookup yields CDR1 SGDLS and CDR2 YYNGEE. The CDR3, as DNA: TGTGCCAGCAGCGTCGGGGCAGGGGATACCTACGGCTACACCTTC. Residues: CASSVGAGDTYGYTF.

In this sample, this clone turned up once. Here the CDR3 reads CASRGGSGEAFF. CDR3 nucleotides: TGTGCCAGCAGGGGGGGTTCAGGTGAAGCTTTCTTT. This sequence joins TRBV7-9 and TRBJ1-1, with D possibly matching TRBD1 (5 bases). This CDR3 contains 12 residues. V lost 6 bases, J lost 7 bases, and 12 bases lay in between. CDR1 is SEHNR and CDR2 is FQNEAQ in the germline V gene (reference sequence).

The chain has TRBV13 and TRBJ2-5; 7 nucleotides line up with TRBD2. CDR1 is PRHDT and CDR2 is FYEKMQ in the germline V gene (reference sequence). The CDR3 totals 15 residues. With 1 base clipped from V and 2 bases from J, the junction kept 4 bases outside the gene matches. CDR3 sequence: CASSLAWGGQETQYF. The CDR3 DNA follows: TGTGCCAGCAGCTTAGCCTGGGGGGGACAAGAGACCCAGTACTTC.

On this clone itself: Other DNA sequences in this sample translate to the same CDR3. The CDR3 reads CAWSSWERESSPLHF. The CDR3 DNA is TGTGCCTGGAGTTCCTGGGAGAGGGAGAGTTCGCCCCTCCACTTT. The gene calls are TRBV30 and TRBJ1-6; D is unclear. CDR1 is GTSNPN and CDR2 is SVGIG in the germline V gene (reference sequence). The CDR3 contains 15 residues. V shed 2 bases and J shed 13 bases, with 21 bases lying between them.

This clone was found once. The J gene is TRBJ2-2, the V gene TRBV10-3; 8 nucleotides line up with TRBD2. Per the germline V gene, CDR1 is ENHRY and CDR2 is SYGVKD. The length of the CDR3 is 16 residues. With 10 bases clipped from V and 2 bases from J, the junction kept 12 bases outside the gene matches. The CDR3 spells CASTSSGGRNTGELFF. The DNA for the CDR3 is TGTGCCAGTACGAGCAGCGGGGGCCGAAACACCGGGGAGCTGTTTTTT.

This chain uses TRBV6-5 with TRBJ2-3, with D perhaps TRBD1 (6 bases). Trimming removed 5 bases at V and 3 bases at J, with 12 bases between. The CDR3 totals 14 residues. In germline, CDR1 is MNHEY, CDR2 SVGAGI. Written as DNA, the CDR3 is TGTGCCAGCAGTGTAGGCAGGGGAACAGATACGCAGTATTTT. It yields the protein CASSVGRGTDTQYF.